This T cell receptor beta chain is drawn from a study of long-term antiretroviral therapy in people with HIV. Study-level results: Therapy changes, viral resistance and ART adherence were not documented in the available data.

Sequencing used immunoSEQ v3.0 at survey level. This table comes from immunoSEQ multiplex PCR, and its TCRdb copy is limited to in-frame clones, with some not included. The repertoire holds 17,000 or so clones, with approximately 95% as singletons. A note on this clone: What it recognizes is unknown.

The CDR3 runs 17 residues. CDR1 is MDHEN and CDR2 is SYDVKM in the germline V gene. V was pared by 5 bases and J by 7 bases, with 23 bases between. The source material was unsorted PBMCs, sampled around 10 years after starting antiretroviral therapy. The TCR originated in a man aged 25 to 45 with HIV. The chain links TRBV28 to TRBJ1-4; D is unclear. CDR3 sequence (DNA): TGTGCCAGCAGTCTCCTGGGAGCTCGGAGTTTGAGTGAAAAACTGTTTTTT. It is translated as CASSLLGARSLSEKLFF.